Listed here is a single TCR beta chain. This specimen belongs to a study of blood T cell repertoires in COVID-19. Study-level background: Sample material is recorded as cDNA or gDNA derived from T cells, B-cell-depleted T cells, or PBMCs.

The V end lost 5 bases, the J end lost 0 bases, and 11 bases lay between the germline ends. The CDR3 is 15 residues long. Looked up from germline, CDR1 is SGHAT and CDR2 is FQNNGV. In the original processing: Cell counts per sample came from amplifying reference gene primers. Sequenced by immunoSEQ multiplex PCR; TCRdb stores in-frame clones only, minus some. Clonal size and the V and J genes are those of that table, whereas D and trimming came from the DNA. Here the sample spans approximately 75,000 clones, around 89% being singletons. Sequencing was carried out using peripheral blood. The V and J genes are TRBV11-2 and TRBJ1-3, with a weak D call TRBD1 (6 bases). This clonotype was obtained from a man in his sixties with acute or convalescent COVID-19. CDR3 in DNA: TGTGCCAGCAGCCGGGGGGGCCTCTCTGGAAACACCATATATTTT. Translating it yields CASSRGGLSGNTIYF.